The 8 T cell receptor beta chains reported below all come from one sample, sequenced in a study of molecular identifiers for immune sequencing clone quantification. TCRdb independently ran MiXCR on the PCR reads; one entry per CDR3 protein. The table lists roughly 320,000 distinct CDR3 sequences, 20% to 25% of them singletons. Sequencing was done on a sample of naive CD8+ T cells from blood, with Jurkat cell RNA spiked in. Subset meaning: FACS-sorted CD8+CD4-CCR7+CD45RA+ naive T cells. These receptors originate from a human donor in good health. Some libraries in this study had Jurkat cell RNA spiked in.

The rearrangement uses TRBV9 and TRBJ2-3, with D perhaps matching TRBD2 (5 bases). Trimming removed 1 base from V and 1 base from J, with 13 bases in between. The CDR3 loop spans 16 amino acids. In germline, CDR1 is SGDLS, CDR2 YYNGEE. This chain's CDR3 is CASSVSVSRGTDTQYF. The CDR3 region has the DNA TGTGCCAGCAGCGTAAGCGTTTCGCGGGGCACAGATACGCAGTATTTT.

In this sample, this clonotype turned up many times. Its ends do not fully match the called genes, so a read error is possible. The chain couples TRBV12-3 or TRBV12-4 to TRBJ2-6; maybe TRBD2 (5 bases). The CDR3 totals 15 residues. The DNA for the CDR3 is TGCGCCAGCAGCTTCGGAGGCTCTGGGGCCAACGTCCTGACTTTC. Translated, it gives CASSFGGSGANVLTF.

The rearrangement joins TRBV30 to TRBJ2-3, with a weak D call TRBD2 (5 bases). The length of the CDR3 is 15 residues. V shed 1 base and J shed 1 base, with 12 bases lying between them. Germline V gene sequence: CDR1 GTSNPN, CDR2 SVGIG (reference sequence). The CDR3 is CAWSDVRGGTDTQYF. CDR3 DNA sequence: TGTGCCTGGAGTGACGTACGGGGTGGCACAGATACGCAGTATTTT.

The sample holds many counts of this clonotype. CDR3 nucleotide sequence: TGTGCCAGCAGCCCCACTACTAGCGACACAGATACGCAGTATTTT. It translates to CASSPTTSDTDTQYF. This rearrangement joins TRBV9 to TRBJ2-3; 7 nucleotides match TRBD2. Germline values: CDR1 SGDLS, CDR2 YYNGEE. CDR3 length equals 15 residues. J gave up 2 bases and V 4 bases, and 7 bases lay outside the gene matches.

As regards this clonotype: Germline is not matched at one junction end, which may reflect a read error. J is TRBJ1-1 and V is TRBV7-9; D ambiguous. Germline lookup yields CDR1 SEHNR and CDR2 FQNEAQ (reference sequence). This CDR3 has 14 amino acids. The chain's CDR3 is CAISSVSGSSEAFF. The CDR3 DNA follows: TGTGCCATCAGCTCGGTCTCGGGAAGCTCTGAAGCTTTCTTT.

This clonotype was seen ten or more times. The chain recombines TRBV30 with TRBJ2-7; the D is unclear. This CDR3 is 14 amino acids long. V was pared by 0 bases and J by 2 bases, with 11 bases between. Per germline, CDR1 GTSNPN and CDR2 SVGIG (reference sequence). CDR3 sequence (DNA): TGTGCCTGGAGTGTTCCCAGCTTCGCCTACGAGCAGTACTTC. It codes for CAWSVPSFAYEQYF.

The sample holds a few counts of this clonotype. The rearrangement joins TRBV7-9 to TRBJ2-7; D remains ambiguous. Trimming removed 5 bases from V and 0 bases from J, with 17 bases in between. Germline loops: CDR1 SEHNR, CDR2 FQNEAQ (reference sequence). This CDR3 region has 16 residues. The CDR3 spells CASSGDEKGPSYEQYF. DNA of the CDR3: TGTGCCAGCAGCGGAGACGAAAAAGGACCCTCCTACGAGCAGTACTTC.

This clonotype has a count of ten or more. The chain links TRBV4-1 to TRBJ2-7; maybe TRBD1 (5 bases). This CDR3 contains 16 residues. V dropped 1 base and J dropped 3 bases, with 16 bases sitting between them. Germline CDR1 is MGHRA and CDR2 is YSYEKL. CDR3: CASSQVGLGHIYEQYF. As DNA, the CDR3 is TGCGCCAGCAGCCAAGTGGGGCTAGGACACATCTACGAGCAGTACTTC.